This T cell receptor (beta chain) was observed in a study of T cell changes during pregnancy in multiple sclerosis. CDR3 size: 17 residues. V lost 0 bases to trimming and J lost 1 base; unmatched junction nucleotides: 6. CDR1 PRHDT and CDR2 FYEKMQ come from the germline V gene (reference sequence). Generated by immunoSEQ multiplex PCR, the TCRdb table keeps only in-frame clones and is missing some. The data hold 39,000 or so clones, with approximately 94% observed a single time. The source material was CD8+ T cells from peripheral blood mononuclear cells, sampled in the third trimester of pregnancy. The chain couples TRBV13 to TRBJ2-7; TRBD1 agrees at 10 bases. This TCR derives from a female donor with multiple sclerosis, enrolled in a pregnancy study. The CDR3 here is CASSLGPRDRGSYEQYF. CDR3 coding DNA: TGTGCCAGCAGCTTAGGCCCGAGGGACAGGGGATCCTACGAGCAGTACTTC.